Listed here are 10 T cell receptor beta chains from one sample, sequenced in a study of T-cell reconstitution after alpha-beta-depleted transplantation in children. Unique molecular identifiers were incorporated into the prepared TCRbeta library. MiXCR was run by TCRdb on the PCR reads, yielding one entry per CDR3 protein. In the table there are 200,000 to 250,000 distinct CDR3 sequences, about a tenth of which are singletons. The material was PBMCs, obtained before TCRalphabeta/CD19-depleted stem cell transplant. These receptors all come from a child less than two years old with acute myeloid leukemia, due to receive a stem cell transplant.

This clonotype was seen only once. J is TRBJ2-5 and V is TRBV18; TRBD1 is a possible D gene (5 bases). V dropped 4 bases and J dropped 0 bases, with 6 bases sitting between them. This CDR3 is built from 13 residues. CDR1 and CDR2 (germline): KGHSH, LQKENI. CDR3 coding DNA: TGTGCCAGCTCACGCAGGGACCAAGAGACCCAGTACTTC. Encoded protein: CASSRRDQETQYF.

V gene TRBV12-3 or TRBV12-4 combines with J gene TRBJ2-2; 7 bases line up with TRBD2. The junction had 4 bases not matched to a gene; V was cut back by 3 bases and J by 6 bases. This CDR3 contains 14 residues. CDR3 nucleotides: TGTGCCAGCAGTTTCAGCGGGATCGCCGGGGAGCTGTTTTTT. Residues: CASSFSGIAGELFF.

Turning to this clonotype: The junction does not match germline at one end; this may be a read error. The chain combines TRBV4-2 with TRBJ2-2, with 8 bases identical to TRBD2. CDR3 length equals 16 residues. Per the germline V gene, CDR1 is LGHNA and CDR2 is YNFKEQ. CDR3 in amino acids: CASSHYASGSSGELFF. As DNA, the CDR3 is TGTGCCAGCAGCCACTATGCCAGCGGGAGCTCCGGGGAGCTGTTTTTC.

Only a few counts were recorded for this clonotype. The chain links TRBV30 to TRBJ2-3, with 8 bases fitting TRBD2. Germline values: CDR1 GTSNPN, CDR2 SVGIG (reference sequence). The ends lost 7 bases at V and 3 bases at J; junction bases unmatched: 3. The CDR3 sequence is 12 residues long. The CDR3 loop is CALGLGTDTQYF. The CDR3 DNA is TGTGCCTTGGGACTAGGAACAGATACGCAGTATTTT.

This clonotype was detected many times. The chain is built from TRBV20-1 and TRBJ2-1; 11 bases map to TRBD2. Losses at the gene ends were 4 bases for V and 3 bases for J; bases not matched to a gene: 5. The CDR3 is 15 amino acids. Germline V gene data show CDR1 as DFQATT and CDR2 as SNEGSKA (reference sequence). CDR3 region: CSAKTSGAGYNEQFF. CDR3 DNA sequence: TGCAGTGCTAAGACTAGCGGGGCTGGCTACAATGAGCAGTTCTTC.

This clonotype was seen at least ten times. CDR3 region: CASSLGRGIEDTEAFF. In DNA form, the CDR3 reads TGCGCCAGCAGCTTGGGGAGGGGGATCGAGGACACTGAAGCTTTCTTT. The chain uses TRBV5-1 and TRBJ1-1; perhaps TRBD1 as D (6 bases). V was pared by 0 bases and J by 3 bases, with 15 bases between. The CDR3 consists of 16 residues. Germline V gives CDR1 SGHRS, CDR2 YFSETQ.

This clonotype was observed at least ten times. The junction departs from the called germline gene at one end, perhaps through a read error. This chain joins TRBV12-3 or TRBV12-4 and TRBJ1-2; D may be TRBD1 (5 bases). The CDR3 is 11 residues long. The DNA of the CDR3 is TGTGCCAGCAGTCCCCGAAGGATGGCAGGGTTC. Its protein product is CASSPRRMAGF.

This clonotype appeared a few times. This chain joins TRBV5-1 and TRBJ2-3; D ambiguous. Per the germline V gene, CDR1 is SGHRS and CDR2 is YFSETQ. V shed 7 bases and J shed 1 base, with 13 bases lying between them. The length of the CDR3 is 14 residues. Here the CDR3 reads CASQRLGGTDTQYF. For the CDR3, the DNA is TGCGCCAGCCAACGGCTCGGAGGCACAGATACGCAGTATTTT.

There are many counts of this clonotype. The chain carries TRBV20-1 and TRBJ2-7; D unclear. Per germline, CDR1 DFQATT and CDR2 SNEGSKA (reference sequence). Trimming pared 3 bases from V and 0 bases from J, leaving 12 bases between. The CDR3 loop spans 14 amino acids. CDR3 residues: CSARVDLASYEQYF. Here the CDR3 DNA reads TGCAGTGCTAGGGTCGATCTGGCCTCCTACGAGCAGTACTTC.

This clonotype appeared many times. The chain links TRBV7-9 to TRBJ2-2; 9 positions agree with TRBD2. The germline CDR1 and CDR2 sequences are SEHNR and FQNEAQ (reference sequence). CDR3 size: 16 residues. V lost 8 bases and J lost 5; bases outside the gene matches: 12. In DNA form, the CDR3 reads TGTGCCAGCCGACGACCGGGACTAGCTATTACCGGGGAGCTGTTTTTT. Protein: CASRRPGLAITGELFF.